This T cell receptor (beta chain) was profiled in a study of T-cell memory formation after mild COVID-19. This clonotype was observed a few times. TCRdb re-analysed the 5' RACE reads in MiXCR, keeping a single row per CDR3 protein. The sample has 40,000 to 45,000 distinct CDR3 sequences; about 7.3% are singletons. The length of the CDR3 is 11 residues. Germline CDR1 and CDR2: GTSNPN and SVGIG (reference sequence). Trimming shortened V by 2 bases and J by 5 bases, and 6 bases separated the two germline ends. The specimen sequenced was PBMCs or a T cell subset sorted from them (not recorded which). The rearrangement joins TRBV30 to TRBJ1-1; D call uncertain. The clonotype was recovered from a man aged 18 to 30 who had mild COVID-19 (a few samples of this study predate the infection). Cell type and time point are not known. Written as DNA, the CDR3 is TGTGCCTGGAGTAGGAGAACTGAAGCTTTCTTT. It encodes CAWSRRTEAFF. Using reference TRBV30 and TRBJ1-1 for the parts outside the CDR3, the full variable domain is SQTIHQWPATLVQPVGSPLSLECTVEGTSNPNLYWYRQAAGRGLQLLFYSVGIGQISSEVPQNLSASRPQDRQFILSSKKLLLSDSGFYLCAWSRRTEAFFGQGTRLTVV.